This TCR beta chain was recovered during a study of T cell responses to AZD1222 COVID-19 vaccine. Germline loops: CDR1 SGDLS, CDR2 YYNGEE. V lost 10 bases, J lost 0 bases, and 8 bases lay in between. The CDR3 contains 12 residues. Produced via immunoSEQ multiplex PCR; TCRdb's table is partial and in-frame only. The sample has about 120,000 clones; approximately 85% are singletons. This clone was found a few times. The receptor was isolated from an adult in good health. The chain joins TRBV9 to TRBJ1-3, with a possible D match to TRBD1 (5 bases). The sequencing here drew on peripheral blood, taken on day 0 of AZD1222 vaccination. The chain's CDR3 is CASGPSGNTIYF. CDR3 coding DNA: TGTGCCTCGGGGCCCTCTGGAAACACCATATATTTT.